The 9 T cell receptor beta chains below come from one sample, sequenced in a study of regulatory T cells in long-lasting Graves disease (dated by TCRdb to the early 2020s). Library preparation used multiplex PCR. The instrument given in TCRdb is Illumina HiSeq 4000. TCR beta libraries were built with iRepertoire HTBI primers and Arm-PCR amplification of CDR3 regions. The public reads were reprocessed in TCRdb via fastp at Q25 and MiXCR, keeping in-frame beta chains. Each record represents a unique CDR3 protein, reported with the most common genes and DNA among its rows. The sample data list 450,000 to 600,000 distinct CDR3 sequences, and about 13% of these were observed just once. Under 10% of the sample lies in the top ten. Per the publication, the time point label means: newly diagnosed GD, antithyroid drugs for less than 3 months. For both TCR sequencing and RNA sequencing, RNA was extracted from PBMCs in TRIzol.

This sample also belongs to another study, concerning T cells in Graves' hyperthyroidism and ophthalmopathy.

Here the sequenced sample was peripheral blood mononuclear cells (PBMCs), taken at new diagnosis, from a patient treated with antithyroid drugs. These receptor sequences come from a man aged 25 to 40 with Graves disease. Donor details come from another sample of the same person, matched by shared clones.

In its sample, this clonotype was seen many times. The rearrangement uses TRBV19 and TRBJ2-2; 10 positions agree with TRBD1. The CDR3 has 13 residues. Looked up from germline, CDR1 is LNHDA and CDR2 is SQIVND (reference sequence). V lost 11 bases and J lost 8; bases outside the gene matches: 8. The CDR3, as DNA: TGTGCCGGCCGGGACAGGGGTTCAGGGGAGCTGTTTTTT. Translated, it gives CAGRDRGSGELFF. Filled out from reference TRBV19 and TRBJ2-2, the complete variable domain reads DGGITQSPKYLFRKEGQNVTLSCEQNLNHDAMYWYRQDPGQGLRLIYYSQIVNDFQKGDIAEGYSVSREKKESFPLTVTSAQKNPTAFYLCAGRDRGSGELFFGEGSRLTVL.

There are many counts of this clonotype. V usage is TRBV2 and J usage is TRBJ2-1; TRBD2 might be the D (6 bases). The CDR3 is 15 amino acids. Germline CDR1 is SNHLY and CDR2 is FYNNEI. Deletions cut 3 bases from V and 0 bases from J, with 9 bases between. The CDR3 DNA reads TGTGCCAGCAGTGACGGGCGGGGCTCCTACAATGAGCAGTTCTTC. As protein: CASSDGRGSYNEQFF.

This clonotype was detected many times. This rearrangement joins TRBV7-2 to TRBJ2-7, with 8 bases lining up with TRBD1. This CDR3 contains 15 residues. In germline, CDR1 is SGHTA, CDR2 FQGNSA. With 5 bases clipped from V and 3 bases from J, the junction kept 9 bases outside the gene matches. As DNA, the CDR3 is TGTGCCAGCAGCGGGGCCGGGACAGGTTTCTACGAGCAGTACTTC. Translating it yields CASSGAGTGFYEQYF.

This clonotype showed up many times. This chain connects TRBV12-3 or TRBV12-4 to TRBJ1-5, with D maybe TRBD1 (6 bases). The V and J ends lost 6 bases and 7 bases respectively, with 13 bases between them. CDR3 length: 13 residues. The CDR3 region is CASSTGFNQPQHF. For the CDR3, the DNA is TGTGCCAGCAGCACAGGGTTCAACCAGCCCCAGCATTTT.

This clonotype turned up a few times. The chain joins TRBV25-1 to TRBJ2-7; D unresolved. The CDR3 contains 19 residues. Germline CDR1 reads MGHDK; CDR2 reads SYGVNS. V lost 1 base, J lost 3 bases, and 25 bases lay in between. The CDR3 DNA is TGTGCCAGCAGTGAATTCTTTTTAGGAACAGACTTAAGGATCTACGAGCAGTACTTC. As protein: CASSEFFLGTDLRIYEQYF.

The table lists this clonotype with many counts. In DNA, the CDR3 is TGTGCCAGCAGTCCCCCCAGGGGCTCTACCTACAATGAGCAGTTCTTC. Translated: CASSPPRGSTYNEQFF. The rearrangement joins TRBV27 to TRBJ2-1; TRBD1 is a possible D gene (6 bases). Germline assignment: CDR1 MNHEY and CDR2 SMNVEV (reference sequence). This CDR3 region has 16 residues. Trimming shortened V by 5 bases and J by 2 bases, and 16 bases separated the two germline ends.

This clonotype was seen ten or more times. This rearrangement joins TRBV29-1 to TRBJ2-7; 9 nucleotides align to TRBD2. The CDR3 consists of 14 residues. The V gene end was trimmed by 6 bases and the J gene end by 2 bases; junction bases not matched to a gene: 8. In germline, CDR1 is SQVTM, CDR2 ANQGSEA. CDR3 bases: TGCAGCGTGTCGTTCGCTAGCGGGACCTACGAGCAGTACTTC. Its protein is CSVSFASGTYEQYF.

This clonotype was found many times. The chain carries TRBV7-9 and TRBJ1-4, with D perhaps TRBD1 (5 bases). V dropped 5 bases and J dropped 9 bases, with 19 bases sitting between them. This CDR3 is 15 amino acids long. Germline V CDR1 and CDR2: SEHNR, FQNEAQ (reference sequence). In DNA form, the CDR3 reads TGTGCCAGCAGCCCCAGGGAGTTTTTAACGCAAAAACTGTTTTTT. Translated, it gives CASSPREFLTQKLFF.

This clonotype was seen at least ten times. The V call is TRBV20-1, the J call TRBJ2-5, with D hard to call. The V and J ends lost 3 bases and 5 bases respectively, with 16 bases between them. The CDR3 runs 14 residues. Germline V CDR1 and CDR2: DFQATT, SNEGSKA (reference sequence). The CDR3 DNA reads TGCAGTGCTAGTCGATCCCGACTCGGTGAGACCCAGTACTTC. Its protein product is CSASRSRLGETQYF.